The rows below give T cell receptor beta chains drawn from one sample of a study of cytomegalovirus exposure and HLA in healthy donors. Generated by immunoSEQ multiplex PCR, the TCRdb table keeps only in-frame clones and is missing some. The data show about 150,000 clones, around 77% seen once. The sequencing sample was made of PBMCs. These receptors came from a woman between 50 and 59 years old in good health and CMV-seropositive. Each CDR3 is given with its conserved first and last residue. D genes are given only for firm matches. Size is omitted from some rows. Given values are once, few, many or a class for expanded clones.

cdr3_nt	cdr3_aa	d_call	clone_size	v_call	j_call
TGCGCCAGCAGCTTGGTCCCAGGGGACAATGAGCAGTTCTTC	CASSLVPGDNEQFF	NA	NA	TRBV5-1	TRBJ2-1
TGTGCCAGCAGCTTTAGCGGGGGGGCAAATACGCAGTATTTT	CASSFSGGANTQYF	TRBD2	NA	TRBV7-9	TRBJ2-3
TGTGCCAGCAGCCTGGGGCAGGGGGCAGAGAATTCACCCCTCCACTTT	CASSLGQGAENSPLHF	TRBD1	NA	TRBV9	TRBJ1-6
TGTGCCAGCAGTTCGGACAGGATAATTAGCACAGATACGCAGTATTTT	CASSSDRIISTDTQYF	TRBD1	NA	TRBV5-4	TRBJ2-3
TGTGCCAGCAGCGAGGTGTATTCACCCCTCCACTTT	CASSEVYSPLHF	NA	NA	TRBV7-9	TRBJ1-6
TGTGCCAGCAGCCGAGCCGGGACACCGGGTGAGCAGTACTTC	CASSRAGTPGEQYF	NA	NA	TRBV28	TRBJ2-7
TGCGCCAGCAGCCCGGGACTAGCGGGGTTCACAGATACGCAGTATTTT	CASSPGLAGFTDTQYF	TRBD2	NA	TRBV5-1	TRBJ2-3
TGTGCCAGTAGTATTGAGCGGAACACCGGGGAGCTGTTTTTT	CASSIERNTGELFF	NA	once	TRBV19	TRBJ2-2
TGTGCCAGCAGCGCCCAGTCACCCAGCGGCTCCTACGAGCAGTACTTC	CASSAQSPSGSYEQYF	NA	NA	TRBV21-1	TRBJ2-7
TGCAGCGTTGAAGAGCCCCCCACGGGAGTTGGGACCCAGTACTTC	CSVEEPPTGVGTQYF	NA	NA	TRBV29-1	TRBJ2-5
TGTGCCATCAGTCGGACAGGGTCTGATTCACCCCTCCACTTT	CAISRTGSDSPLHF	TRBD1	NA	TRBV10-3	TRBJ1-6
TGTGCCAGCAGTTCCCCGGGACTATACTCCTACAATGAGCAGTTCTTC	CASSSPGLYSYNEQFF	TRBD2	once	TRBV7-2	TRBJ2-1
TGTGCCAGCAGCCCTAAGGAGGGGATGAAAAACATTCAGTACTTC	CASSPKEGMKNIQYF	NA	NA	TRBV7-2	TRBJ2-4
TGTGCCAGCAGCGTTCAAAGCCAGAACACTGAAGCTTTCTTT	CASSVQSQNTEAFF	NA	NA	TRBV9	TRBJ1-1
TGTGCCAGCAGCGATCTCCCGGGACAGGCCTCTTGGGTTGAGCAGTTCTTC	CASSDLPGQASWVEQFF	TRBD1	NA	TRBV27	TRBJ2-1
TGTGCCAGCAGTCTTAGCGGAGCCCTCTACAATGAGCAGTTCTTC	CASSLSGALYNEQFF	NA	NA	TRBV27	TRBJ2-1
TGTGCCAGCGGGACAGTTAGCACAGATACGCAGTATTTT	CASGTVSTDTQYF	TRBD1	NA	TRBV6-1	TRBJ2-3
TGTGCCAGCAGCCCGGACAACTACAATGAGCAGTTCTTC	CASSPDNYNEQFF	NA	NA	TRBV11-2	TRBJ2-1
TGTGCCAGCAGTTTGTCTTATCACGAGCAGTACTTC	CASSLSYHEQYF	NA	NA	TRBV28	TRBJ2-7
TGTGCCAGCAGCTCCCGGGCTAGCGGGAACACCGGGGAGCTGTTTTTT	CASSSRASGNTGELFF	TRBD2	NA	TRBV5-4	TRBJ2-2
TGTGCCAGCAGTGAACAGCAGGGCTACACTGAAGCTTTCTTT	CASSEQQGYTEAFF	NA	NA	TRBV2	TRBJ1-1
TGTGCCAGCAGCCCCGGAGTTGGTGGCTACACCTTC	CASSPGVGGYTF	NA	NA	TRBV11-2	TRBJ1-2
TGCGCCAGCAGCCAAGAAGGCAGGCCTAATGAAAAACTGTTTTTT	CASSQEGRPNEKLFF	NA	NA	TRBV4-3	TRBJ1-4
TGTGCCAGCTCACTAGATACGTTGCCGGGACAGGTTGACGAGCAGTACTTC	CASSLDTLPGQVDEQYF	TRBD1	NA	TRBV18	TRBJ2-7
TGTGCCAGCAGTTCGACTCGGGAGCTGTTTTTT	CASSSTRELFF	NA	NA	TRBV6-5	TRBJ2-2
TGCAGCGCCGGGGAGGGGGGCAGGGACACCATATATTTT	CSAGEGGRDTIYF	NA	NA	TRBV29-1	TRBJ1-3
TGTGCCACCAGCAGAGGGGGGGGTTACAATGAGCAGTTCTTC	CATSRGGGYNEQFF	TRBD2	NA	TRBV15	TRBJ2-1
TGTGCCAGCAGCCGACGCACGACAGAGAACTATGGCTACACCTTC	CASSRRTTENYGYTF	NA	NA	TRBV7-2	TRBJ1-2
TGTGCCAGCACCCGGGACAGGGGGCTTTACGAGCAGTACTTC	CASTRDRGLYEQYF	TRBD1	NA	TRBV2	TRBJ2-7
TGCGCCAGCAGCTTGGCCGGAGGGACCGTCAATGAAAAACTGTTTTTT	CASSLAGGTVNEKLFF	NA	NA	TRBV5-1	TRBJ1-4
TGTGCCAGCAGCCTGGGTAAGGGGGAGCCCCAGCATTTT	CASSLGKGEPQHF	NA	NA	TRBV7-2	TRBJ1-5
TGCAGCGCTGGACAGGGCTATGGCTACACCTTC	CSAGQGYGYTF	TRBD1	NA	TRBV29-1	TRBJ1-2
TGTGCCAGCAGTTTCACCGGGAAGAGCACAGATACGCAGTATTTT	CASSFTGKSTDTQYF	NA	NA	TRBV28	TRBJ2-3
TGTGCCAGCAGTGAAAGGGGGCTAGAGGAAAAACTGTTTTTT	CASSERGLEEKLFF	TRBD1	NA	TRBV2	TRBJ1-4
TGTGCCAGTACCCCTTTAGGGACTTCCAGCCCTGGAAACACCATATATTTT	CASTPLGTSSPGNTIYF	NA	once	TRBV19	TRBJ1-3
TGCGCCAGCAGCCCTACTAGCGGGACTAATGAGCAGTTCTTC	CASSPTSGTNEQFF	TRBD2	NA	TRBV5-1	TRBJ2-1
TGCGCCAGCACCCCTACGGCGGGTGGGGAGACCCAGTACTTC	CASTPTAGGETQYF	NA	NA	TRBV5-1	TRBJ2-5
TGTGCCAGCAGTTATGCCCTCGGACAGGGGGACGAGCAGTACTTC	CASSYALGQGDEQYF	TRBD1	NA	TRBV6-5	TRBJ2-7
TGTGCCAGCAAAAGACAGGGTTTCGACACTGAAGCTTTCTTT	CASKRQGFDTEAFF	TRBD1	NA	TRBV9	TRBJ1-1
TGTGCCAGCAGCGTCGGCGGGGGGGCGAATGAGCAGTTCTTC	CASSVGGGANEQFF	TRBD2	NA	TRBV9	TRBJ2-1
TGCGCCAGCAGCCAAGACCCAGGGAACTATGGCTACACCTTC	CASSQDPGNYGYTF	NA	once	TRBV4-3	TRBJ1-2
TGTGCCAGCTCACCTTTGGACAGGGGGCAAAACATTCAGTACTTC	CASSPLDRGQNIQYF	TRBD1	NA	TRBV18	TRBJ2-4
TGCAGCGTTGAAAGACAGTTAAATGAAAAACTGTTTTTT	CSVERQLNEKLFF	NA	once	TRBV29-1	TRBJ1-4
TGCGCCAGCAGCTTTGACAGTTACTCTGGAAACACCATATATTTT	CASSFDSYSGNTIYF	NA	NA	TRBV5-1	TRBJ1-3
TGCGCCAGCAGCCCAGTCCTCGGGACAGGGAGTACCGGGGAGCTGTTTTTT	CASSPVLGTGSTGELFF	TRBD1	NA	TRBV5-1	TRBJ2-2
TGTGCCAGCAGGGCCGGGAACCGGGAGCTGTTTTTT	CASRAGNRELFF	NA	NA	TRBV6-1	TRBJ2-2
TGTGCCAGTAATCTAGCCTGGACGGAGGATACGCAGTATTTT	CASNLAWTEDTQYF	NA	few	TRBV19	TRBJ2-3
TGCGCCAGCAGCCACTCCGGGACAGGACCAGGAGAGACCCAGTACTTC	CASSHSGTGPGETQYF	TRBD1	NA	TRBV4-3	TRBJ2-5
TGTGCCAGCAGCGTACCTAGCGGAGAGGCCTGGGAGCAGTACTTC	CASSVPSGEAWEQYF	TRBD2	NA	TRBV5-4	TRBJ2-7
TGTGCCAGCAGCTTAGTGGCTAGCGGGGACGAGCAGTTCTTC	CASSLVASGDEQFF	TRBD2	NA	TRBV7-8	TRBJ2-1
TGTGCCAGCAGTTACTCGGACAGCCAGAACACCGGGGAGCTGTTTTTT	CASSYSDSQNTGELFF	NA	NA	TRBV6-5	TRBJ2-2
TGTGCCAGCAGTGGACAGGCTTCACCCCTCCACTTT	CASSGQASPLHF	NA	NA	TRBV2	TRBJ1-6
TGTGCCAGCAGTCGCCTAGCGGAGACCTACAATGAGCAGTTCTTC	CASSRLAETYNEQFF	TRBD2	NA	TRBV5-4	TRBJ2-1
TGTGCCAGCTCACCAAGGGGGCAGGGGGCGCCCCCCGGGGCCAACGTCCTGACTTTC	CASSPRGQGAPPGANVLTF	TRBD1	NA	TRBV18	TRBJ2-6